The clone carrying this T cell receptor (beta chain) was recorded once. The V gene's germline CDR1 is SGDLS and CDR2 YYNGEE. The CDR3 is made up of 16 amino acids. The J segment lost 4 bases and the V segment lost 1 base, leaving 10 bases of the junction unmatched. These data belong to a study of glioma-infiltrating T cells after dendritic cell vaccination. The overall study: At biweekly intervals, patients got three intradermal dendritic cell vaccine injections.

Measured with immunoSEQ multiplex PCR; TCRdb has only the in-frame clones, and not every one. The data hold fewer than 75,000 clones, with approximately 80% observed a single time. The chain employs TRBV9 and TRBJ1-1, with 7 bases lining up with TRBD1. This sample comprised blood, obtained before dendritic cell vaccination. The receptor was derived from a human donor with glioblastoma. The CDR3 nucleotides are TGTGCCAGCAGCGTATTCTCCACAGGGGCGGGCACTGAAGCTTTCTTT. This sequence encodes CASSVFSTGAGTEAFF.